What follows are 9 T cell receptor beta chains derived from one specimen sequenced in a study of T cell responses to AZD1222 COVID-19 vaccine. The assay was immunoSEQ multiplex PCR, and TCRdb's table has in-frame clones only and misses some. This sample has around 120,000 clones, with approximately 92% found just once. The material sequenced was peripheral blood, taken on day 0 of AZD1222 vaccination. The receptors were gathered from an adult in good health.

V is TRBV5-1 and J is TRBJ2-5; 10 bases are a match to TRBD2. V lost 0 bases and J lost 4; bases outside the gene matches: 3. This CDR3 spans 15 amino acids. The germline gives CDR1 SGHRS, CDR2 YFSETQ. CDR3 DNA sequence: TGCGCCAGCAGCTTGGTTCTAGCGGGGGCAGAGACCCAGTACTTC. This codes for CASSLVLAGAETQYF.

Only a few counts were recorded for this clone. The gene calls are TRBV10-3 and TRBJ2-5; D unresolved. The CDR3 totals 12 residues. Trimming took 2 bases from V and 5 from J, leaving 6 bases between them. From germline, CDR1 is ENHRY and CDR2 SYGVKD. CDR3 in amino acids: CAISEDFETQYF. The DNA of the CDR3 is TGTGCCATCAGTGAGGATTTTGAGACCCAGTACTTC.

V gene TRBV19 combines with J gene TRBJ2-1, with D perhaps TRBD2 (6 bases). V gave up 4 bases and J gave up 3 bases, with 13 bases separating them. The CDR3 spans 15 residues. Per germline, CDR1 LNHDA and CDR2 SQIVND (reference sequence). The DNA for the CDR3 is TGTGCCAGTAGTACTCGGGACTCCCTCTACAATGAGCAGTTCTTC. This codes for CASSTRDSLYNEQFF.

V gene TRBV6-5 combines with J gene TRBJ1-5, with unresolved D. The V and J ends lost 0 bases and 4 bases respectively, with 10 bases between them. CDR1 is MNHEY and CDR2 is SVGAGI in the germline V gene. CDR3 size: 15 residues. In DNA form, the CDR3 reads TGTGCCAGCAGTTACTCTTATCGAGGGAATCAGCCCCAGCATTTT. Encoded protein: CASSYSYRGNQPQHF.

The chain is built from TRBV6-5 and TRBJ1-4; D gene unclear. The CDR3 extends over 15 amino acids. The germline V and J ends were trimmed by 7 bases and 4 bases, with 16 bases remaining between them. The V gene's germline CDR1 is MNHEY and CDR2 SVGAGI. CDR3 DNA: TGTGCCAGCACCCAAAAGGGCATTGGTAATGAAAAACTGTTTTTT. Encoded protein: CASTQKGIGNEKLFF.

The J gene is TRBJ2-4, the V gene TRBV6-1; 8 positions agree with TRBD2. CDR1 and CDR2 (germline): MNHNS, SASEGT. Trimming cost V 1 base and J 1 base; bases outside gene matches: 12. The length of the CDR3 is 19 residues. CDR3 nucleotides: TGTGCCAGCAGTGAAGATGACGGGAGGGCCCTCTCGGCCAAAAACATTCAGTACTTC. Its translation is CASSEDDGRALSAKNIQYF.

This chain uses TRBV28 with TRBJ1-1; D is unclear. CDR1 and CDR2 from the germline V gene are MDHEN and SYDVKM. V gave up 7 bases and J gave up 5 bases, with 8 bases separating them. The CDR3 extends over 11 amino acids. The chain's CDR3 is CASTNITEAFF. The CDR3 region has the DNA TGTGCCAGCACCAATATTACTGAAGCTTTCTTT.

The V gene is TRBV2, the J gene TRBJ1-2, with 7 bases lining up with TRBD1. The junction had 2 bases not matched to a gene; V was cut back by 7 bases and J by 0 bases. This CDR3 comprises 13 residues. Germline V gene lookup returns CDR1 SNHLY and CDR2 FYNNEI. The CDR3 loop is CASKGQTNYGYTF. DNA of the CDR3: TGTGCCAGCAAGGGACAGACTAACTATGGCTACACCTTC.

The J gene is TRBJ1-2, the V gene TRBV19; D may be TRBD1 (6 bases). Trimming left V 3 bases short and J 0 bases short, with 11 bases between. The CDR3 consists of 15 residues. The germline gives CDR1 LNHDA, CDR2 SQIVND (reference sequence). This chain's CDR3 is CASSIGTTTNYGYTF. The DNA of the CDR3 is TGTGCCAGTAGTATTGGGACAACCACTAACTATGGCTACACCTTC.